This T cell receptor (beta chain) was found in a study of CD8 T cells in ankylosing spondylitis. This clonotype appeared a few times. What it binds is not known. TCRdb re-called the 5' RACE reads through MiXCR, storing one row per CDR3 protein. This sample has 250,000 to 350,000 distinct CDR3 sequences, with around 19% found just once. Germline CDR1 reads SGDLS; CDR2 reads YYNGEE. The CDR3 has 13 amino acids. The V and J ends lost 3 bases and 4 bases, in that order; junction bases with no gene match: 3. General study points: It appeared that ankylosing spondylitis blood was characterized by a TCR beta motif of roughly 8 highly homologous variants.

The genes are TRBV9 and TRBJ2-5, with TRBD1 matching 7 bases. The receptor's source is a male donor with ankylosing spondylitis or in good health (not recorded which). The sequenced sample consisted of blood, either unsorted or a sorted T cell fraction (not recorded which). The CDR3 loop is CASSARQGETQYF. DNA for the CDR3: TGTGCCAGCAGCGCTCGACAGGGAGAGACCCAGTACTTC.